The T cell receptor beta chain under discussion was sequenced for a study of neurological immune-mediated disorders. About the study: Disease course was recorded as relapsing-remitting for about 31 and secondary progressive for about 9% of the 34 multiple sclerosis patients.

This clonotype was seen many times. Its matching antigen is unknown. Study-wide findings and caveats: HTLV-1-associated myelopathy displayed the greatest TCR clonal expansion, and multiple sclerosis exhibited the smallest, lower than that of healthy controls.

TCRdb called the 5' RACE reads again in MiXCR, with one record for every CDR3 protein. The top ten hold around 3.1% of the sample, which has about 59,000 distinct CDR3 sequences, under 4.5% seen once. The CDR3 consists of 14 residues. Trimming at V came to 5 bases and at J to 3 bases, leaving 10 bases not matched to a gene. Germline CDR1 DFQATT, CDR2 SNEGSKA (reference sequence). Input material: PBMCs. The receptor was derived from a woman in her 30s with multiple sclerosis. This chain uses TRBV20-1 with TRBJ2-7, with TRBD1 identical over 7 bases. Here the CDR3 DNA reads TGCAGTGCTGGAAAGAGACAGGGTATCTACGAGCAGTACTTC. This translates into CSAGKRQGIYEQYF.